These 7 T cell receptor beta chains came from one sample sequenced in a study of T cell responses to AZD1222 COVID-19 vaccine. Assay used: immunoSEQ multiplex PCR; TCRdb lists only in-frame clones, some missing. Of approximately 150,000 clones in the sample, 88% were seen once. Source: peripheral blood, taken 28 days after the second dose of the MenACWY control vaccine. These receptor sequences come from an adult who received the MenACWY meningococcal vaccine as a control.

The chain recombines TRBV7-8 with TRBJ2-2; D call uncertain. Germline CDR1 reads SGHVS; CDR2 reads FQNEAQ. This CDR3 has 14 amino acids. The V end was cut by 5 bases, the J end by 1 base, with 8 bases between. The CDR3 sequence: CASSPKVNTGELFF. The CDR3, as DNA: TGTGCCAGCAGCCCTAAAGTGAACACCGGGGAGCTGTTTTTT.

This chain joins TRBV5-1 and TRBJ2-7; 9 nucleotides match TRBD1. The germline CDR1 and CDR2 sequences are SGHRS and YFSETQ. The CDR3 is made up of 19 amino acids. The trim removed 4 bases at V and 2 bases at J, leaving 19 bases unmatched. CDR3 nucleotide sequence: TGCGCCAGCAGCCTACAGACCGGGACAGGGATGGGGCACACCTACGAGCAGTACTTC. Amino acids: CASSLQTGTGMGHTYEQYF. Together with reference TRBV5-1 and TRBJ2-7, the CDR3 gives the full variable domain: KAGVTQTPRYLIKTRGQQVTLSCSPISGHRSVSWYQQTPGQGLQFLFEYFSETQRNKGNFPGRFSGRQFSNSRSEMNVSTLELGDSALYLCASSLQTGTGMGHTYEQYFGPGTRLTVT.

V and J are TRBV30 and TRBJ1-2; D gene uncertain. The CDR3 totals 16 residues. Germline CDR1 reads GTSNPN; CDR2 reads SVGIG (reference sequence). V was clipped by 2 bases and J by 2 bases, with 18 bases between them. The chain's CDR3 is CAWSSSNSGSNYGYTF. The CDR3 region has the DNA TGTGCCTGGAGTTCCTCCAACAGTGGTTCCAACTATGGCTACACCTTC.

The gene calls are TRBV18 and TRBJ1-5; no clear D gene. The CDR3 runs 15 residues. Germline V CDR1 and CDR2: KGHSH, LQKENI. V was shortened by 1 base and J by 1 base, with 8 bases between the two germline ends. The CDR3 protein is CASSPRGISNQPQHF. The CDR3 bases are TGTGCCAGCTCACCACGAGGGATAAGCAATCAGCCCCAGCATTTT.

This clone has a handful of counts. The chain employs TRBV11-3 and TRBJ1-1; D is uncertain. The CDR3 is made up of 11 amino acids. The ends were cut back, 1 base at V and 8 bases at J, with 5 bases in the middle. Germline CDR1 and CDR2: SGHNT and YENEEA. The CDR3 nucleotides are TGTGCCAGCAGCTTAGGCGAGGAAGCTTTCTTT. It codes for CASSLGEEAFF.

This sequence joins TRBV6-5 and TRBJ2-5; 11 bases map to TRBD2. The CDR3 extends over 15 amino acids. The germline CDR1 and CDR2 sequences are MNHEY and SVGAGI. Losses at the gene ends were 5 bases for V and 5 bases for J; bases not matched to a gene: 7. CDR3 in amino acids: CASSPSRLAGETQYF. CDR3 nucleotide sequence: TGTGCCAGCAGTCCTAGCCGACTAGCGGGGGAGACCCAGTACTTC.

The gene calls are TRBV30 and TRBJ2-1; D is perhaps TRBD2 (7 bases). The V gene's germline CDR1 is GTSNPN and CDR2 SVGIG (reference sequence). This CDR3 has 15 residues. Trimming cost V 4 bases and J 4 bases, with 17 bases left between them. Written as DNA, the CDR3 is TGTGCCTGGACCGCTATGCGGGGGCCTTACAATGAGCAGTTCTTC. It is translated as CAWTAMRGPYNEQFF. The full variable domain, with the rest looked up from reference TRBV30 and TRBJ2-1, is SQTIHQWPATLVQPVGSPLSLECTVEGTSNPNLYWYRQAAGRGLQLLFYSVGIGQISSEVPQNLSASRPQDRQFILSSKKLLLSDSGFYLCAWTAMRGPYNEQFFGPGTRLTVL.